This T cell receptor (beta chain) is from a study of kidney transplant recipient with SARS-CoV-2 infection. This clonotype was counted at least ten times. This CDR3 comprises 14 residues. Germline V gene lookup returns CDR1 SNHLY and CDR2 FYNNEI. Trimming left V 6 bases short and J 7 bases short, with 16 bases between. TCRdb processed the reads anew with MiXCR; each CDR3 protein has one entry. This sample yields 250,000 or so distinct CDR3 sequences, of which more than 25% are seen a single time; less than 8.5% belongs to the top ten. The chain carries TRBV2 and TRBJ2-1; either TRBD1 or TRBD2 may supply D (5 bases each). Material: a blood sample, obtained at baseline and on approximately day 120 from a kidney transplant recipient. The source of this sequence is a young adult male patient who had COVID-19 and was a kidney transplant recipient. The graft donor may be the source of some T cells. CDR3 coding DNA: TGTGCCAGCAGCAGTGGGGGTACAGTGAATGAGCAGTTCTTC. It specifies CASSSGGTVNEQFF.